The 30 T cell receptor beta chains given below trace back to one sample, sequenced in a study of T cell responses to AZD1222 COVID-19 vaccine. Clones were sequenced by immunoSEQ multiplex PCR, and TCRdb holds only the in-frame ones, with some missing. Of 65,000 to 85,000 clones in the sample, 85% to 95% are singletons; the top ten hold roughly 4.8%. The material was peripheral blood, obtained on day 0 of AZD1222 vaccination. All receptors come from an adult in good health.

V usage is TRBV15 and J usage is TRBJ1-5, with 9 positions matching TRBD1. Per the germline V gene, CDR1 is LNHNV and CDR2 is YYDKDF (reference sequence). The CDR3 covers 14 residues. J lost 5 bases, V lost 3 bases, and 2 bases had no gene match. CDR3 in DNA: TGTGCCACCAGCAGGGGGGACAGGGATCAGCCCCAGCATTTT. Protein: CATSRGDRDQPQHF.

This sequence joins TRBV19 and TRBJ2-5, with D unresolved. This CDR3 is built from 13 residues. Trimming removed 3 bases from V and 1 base from J, with 6 bases in between. Germline CDR1 LNHDA, CDR2 SQIVND (reference sequence). CDR3 DNA: TGTGCCAGTAGTATCCAGCCCCAAGAGACCCAGTACTTC. It is translated as CASSIQPQETQYF.

The chain has TRBV4-1 and TRBJ1-2; TRBD1 might be the D (5 bases). Trimming pared 5 bases from V and 2 bases from J, leaving 9 bases between. The CDR3 length is 13 residues. Per germline, CDR1 MGHRA and CDR2 YSYEKL. The CDR3: CASSKRDNYGYTF. The CDR3 nucleotides are TGCGCCAGCAGCAAACGGGACAACTATGGCTACACCTTC.

The CDR3 DNA reads as TGTGCCAGCAGCCAGGGACTAGCGGATACAGATACGCAGTATTTT. Its protein product is CASSQGLADTDTQYF. This rearrangement joins TRBV7-2 to TRBJ2-3; TRBD2 matches 11 bases. There are 15 residues in the CDR3. CDR1 and CDR2 (germline): SGHTA, FQGNSA. J was trimmed by 3 bases and V by 5 bases; bases with no gene match: 4.

V is TRBV9 and J is TRBJ2-5, with a possible D match to TRBD2 (6 bases). From germline, CDR1 is SGDLS and CDR2 YYNGEE. The CDR3 spans 14 residues. V was clipped by 3 bases and J by 5 bases, with 14 bases between them. Here the CDR3 reads CASSGLVPGETQYF. For the CDR3, the DNA is TGTGCCAGCAGCGGACTAGTCCCGGGGGAGACCCAGTACTTC.

The rearrangement joins TRBV5-1 to TRBJ2-1, with 9 positions matching TRBD2. Per germline, CDR1 SGHRS and CDR2 YFSETQ. V shed 4 bases and J 6 bases; nucleotides not matched to a gene: 8. This CDR3 has 15 residues. This CDR3 reads CASSGLAGAGNEQFF. In DNA, the CDR3 is TGCGCCAGCAGCGGATTAGCGGGGGCCGGCAATGAGCAGTTCTTC.

V gene TRBV20-1 combines with J gene TRBJ2-3, with D perhaps matching TRBD1 (6 bases). Looked up from germline, CDR1 is DFQATT and CDR2 is SNEGSKA (reference sequence). The length of the CDR3 is 19 residues. V gave up 3 bases and J gave up 2 bases, with 27 bases separating them. The CDR3 DNA sequence: TGCAGTGCTAGTTATTACTCGTTTCTTGGGACATCCCTCACAGATACGCAGTATTTT. Its protein is CSASYYSFLGTSLTDTQYF.

The chain joins TRBV3-1 (or the pseudogene TRBV3-2) to TRBJ1-5; D unresolved. The CDR3 totals 15 residues. V was cut by 3 bases and J by 0 bases, with 9 bases left in between. Germline V lookup: CDR1 LGHDT, CDR2 YNNKEL (reference sequence). The chain's CDR3 is CASSQDGSSNQPQHF. The DNA of the CDR3 is TGTGCCAGCAGCCAGGACGGGTCTAGCAATCAGCCCCAGCATTTT.

The V and J genes are TRBV7-3 and TRBJ2-3, with D possibly matching TRBD2 (6 bases). Trimming shortened V by 5 bases and J by 5 bases, and 20 bases separated the two germline ends. The germline V gene has CDR1 SGHTA and CDR2 FQGTGA. The CDR3 runs 16 residues. DNA for the CDR3: TGTGCCAGCAGCCGGTCGCCCGGGGGAGTTAGAGATACGCAGTATTTT. Translation gives CASSRSPGGVRDTQYF.

This chain connects TRBV9 to TRBJ1-2; D is unclear. The germline V and J ends were trimmed by 3 bases and 4 bases, with 10 bases remaining between them. Germline CDR1 is SGDLS and CDR2 is YYNGEE. The CDR3 spans 13 residues. The CDR3 region has the DNA TGTGCCAGCAGCGATCGGACGGTCTATGGCTACACCTTC. Residues: CASSDRTVYGYTF.

This chain links TRBV18 with TRBJ1-2; TRBD1 might be the D (6 bases). The V end lost 4 bases, the J end lost 4 bases, and 10 bases lay between the germline ends. The germline V gene encodes CDR1 KGHSH and CDR2 LQKENI. The CDR3 loop spans 13 amino acids. In nucleotides, the CDR3 is TGTGCCAGCTCACTACAGGGAACCTATGGCTACACCTTC. Its protein product is CASSLQGTYGYTF.

This chain connects TRBV9 to TRBJ1-5; D not resolved. The length of the CDR3 is 15 residues. Looked up from germline, CDR1 is SGDLS and CDR2 is YYNGEE. The V and J ends lost 0 bases and 4 bases respectively, with 11 bases between them. The CDR3, as DNA: TGTGCCAGCAGCGTAGAAAGCTCCGGGAATCAGCCCCAGCATTTT. It specifies CASSVESSGNQPQHF.

The chain combines TRBV28 with TRBJ2-7; 8 bases agree with TRBD1. CDR3 length: 14 residues. Germline CDR1 MDHEN, CDR2 SYDVKM. Unmatched junction bases numbered 6, after V lost 4 bases and J lost 4 bases. The CDR3 DNA reads as TGTGCCAGCAGTTCACCGGGACAGGTATACGAGCAGTACTTC. Translation gives CASSSPGQVYEQYF.

A single count supports this clone. This chain joins TRBV9 and TRBJ1-2; 7 nucleotides align to TRBD1. This CDR3 comprises 16 residues. Germline CDR1 and CDR2: SGDLS and YYNGEE. V lost 2 bases to trimming and J lost 6 bases; unmatched junction nucleotides: 13. CDR3 loop: CASSVDLQGTGHGYTF. The CDR3 coding sequence is TGTGCCAGCAGCGTTGATTTACAGGGGACGGGGCATGGCTACACCTTC.

V and J are TRBV27 and TRBJ2-3, with 7 positions matching TRBD2. The germline CDR1 and CDR2 sequences are MNHEY and SMNVEV (reference sequence). This CDR3 region has 16 residues. V gave up 6 bases and J gave up 2 bases; unmatched junction bases: 11. CDR3 sequence reads: CASSPLGGGYTDTQYF. The CDR3 DNA reads as TGTGCCAGCAGCCCACTGGGCGGGGGATACACAGATACGCAGTATTTT.

This chain links TRBV30 with TRBJ1-1; D may be TRBD1 (5 bases). This CDR3 region has 15 residues. Germline V lookup: CDR1 GTSNPN, CDR2 SVGIG (reference sequence). V was clipped by 2 bases and J by 1 base, with 14 bases between them. The CDR3 nucleotides read TGTGCCTGGAGTTTGGGGCGCCCTCGGAACACTGAAGCTTTCTTT. Its translation: CAWSLGRPRNTEAFF.

The chain carries TRBV3-1 (or the pseudogene TRBV3-2) and TRBJ1-1; D might be TRBD1 (6 bases). The germline V gene has CDR1 LGHDT and CDR2 YNNKEL (reference sequence). The CDR3 covers 15 residues. V was cut by 0 bases and J by 7 bases, with 15 bases left in between. CDR3 amino acids: CASSQEFAGASEAFF. CDR3 sequence (DNA): TGTGCCAGCAGCCAAGAATTTGCAGGGGCGAGTGAAGCTTTCTTT.

This chain links TRBV6-5 with TRBJ1-1; tentative D call: TRBD1 (5 bases). Trimming pared 7 bases from V and 0 bases from J, leaving 15 bases between. CDR1 MNHEY and CDR2 SVGAGI come from the germline V gene. The CDR3 is made up of 15 amino acids. The CDR3 sequence: CASTRALPLNTEAFF. CDR3 DNA sequence: TGTGCCAGCACCAGGGCCCTACCTTTGAACACTGAAGCTTTCTTT.

This CDR3 reads CASSPPSAAETQYF. CDR3 DNA: TGTGCCAGCTCACCACCGAGCGCAGCAGAGACCCAGTACTTC. The chain uses TRBV18 and TRBJ2-5, with D unclear. Germline V gene lookup returns CDR1 KGHSH and CDR2 LQKENI. The ends were cut back, 0 bases at V and 4 bases at J, with 9 bases in the middle. The CDR3 sequence is 14 residues long.

The chain joins TRBV3-1 (or the pseudogene TRBV3-2) to TRBJ2-6; TRBD2 might be the D (5 bases). Looked up from germline, CDR1 is LGHDT and CDR2 is YNNKEL (reference sequence). Trimming took off 1 base at V and 4 bases at J, with 5 bases between the two ends. The length of the CDR3 is 14 residues. The CDR3 is CASSQVAGANVLTF. CDR3 coding DNA: TGTGCCAGCAGCCAAGTAGCGGGGGCCAACGTCCTGACTTTC.

This chain joins TRBV27 and TRBJ1-2; 9 bases agree with TRBD1. Germline CDR1 reads MNHEY; CDR2 reads SMNVEV (reference sequence). Trimming cost V 3 bases and J 4 bases; bases outside gene matches: 0. The CDR3 consists of 13 residues. In DNA form, the CDR3 reads TGTGCCAGCAGTTTGACAGGGGGCTATGGCTACACCTTC. It is translated as CASSLTGGYGYTF.

The rearrangement links TRBV2 to TRBJ2-1; D is perhaps TRBD2 (6 bases). Trimming took off 1 base at V and 3 bases at J, with 10 bases between the two ends. Germline V lookup: CDR1 SNHLY, CDR2 FYNNEI. The CDR3 runs to 15 residues. This CDR3 is CASSEGRGDYNEQFF. CDR3 bases: TGTGCCAGCAGTGAAGGGCGGGGCGACTACAATGAGCAGTTCTTC.

The chain links TRBV9 to TRBJ1-2, with TRBD1 matching over 8 bases. V lost 0 bases and J lost 8; bases outside the gene matches: 12. The CDR3 consists of 16 residues. CDR1 and CDR2 from the germline V gene are SGDLS and YYNGEE. The CDR3 sequence: CASSVDPRQGAAGYTF. Written as DNA, the CDR3 is TGTGCCAGCAGCGTAGACCCCCGGCAGGGGGCGGCGGGCTACACCTTC.

V gene TRBV6-5 combines with J gene TRBJ2-3; D is perhaps TRBD1 or TRBD2 (5 bases each). Trimming took off 6 bases at V and 2 bases at J, with 15 bases between the two ends. The CDR3 is 15 amino acids. CDR1 MNHEY and CDR2 SVGAGI come from the germline V gene. The CDR3 protein is CASRRLLGTTDTQYF. As DNA, the CDR3 is TGTGCCAGCAGGAGGCTTTTAGGGACCACAGATACGCAGTATTTT.

V and J are TRBV28 and TRBJ2-1, with 10 bases identical to TRBD1. Germline V gives CDR1 MDHEN, CDR2 SYDVKM. This CDR3 has 15 residues. V was pared by 6 bases and J by 2 bases, with 4 bases of the junction left unmatched. CDR3 nucleotides: TGTGCCAGCAGCTCGACAGGGGGCGCCTACAATGAGCAGTTCTTC. This sequence encodes CASSSTGGAYNEQFF.

V gene TRBV6-5 combines with J gene TRBJ1-5, with TRBD1 matching over 8 bases. With 6 bases clipped from V and 14 bases from J, the junction kept 9 bases outside the gene matches. This CDR3 region has 12 residues. Germline V CDR1 and CDR2: MNHEY, SVGAGI. CDR3 coding DNA: TGTGCCAGCAGGGATGGGACAGGAAGGGAGCATTTT. Translated, it gives CASRDGTGREHF.

The count of this clone is one. The V call is TRBV3-1 (or the pseudogene TRBV3-2), the J call TRBJ2-1; 8 nucleotides align to TRBD2. The CDR3 has 16 amino acids. CDR1 is LGHDT, CDR2 YNNKEL, per germline (reference sequence). The V gene end was trimmed by 5 bases and the J gene end by 6 bases; junction bases not matched to a gene: 12. The CDR3 is CASSLTALGGGNEQFF. The CDR3 DNA reads TGTGCCAGCAGCTTAACGGCCCTCGGGGGGGGCAATGAGCAGTTCTTC.

This clone has just one count. V gene TRBV4-3 combines with J gene TRBJ1-1, with a weak D call TRBD1 (5 bases). This CDR3 comprises 15 residues. Trimming stripped 4 bases from V and 4 bases from J, with 16 bases between. The germline CDR1 and CDR2 sequences are LGHNA and YSLEER. The CDR3 reads CASSRGAQIVTEAFF. The CDR3 DNA reads as TGCGCCAGCAGCCGAGGGGCTCAGATTGTCACTGAAGCTTTCTTT.

This chain joins TRBV7-3 and TRBJ2-7; 7 bases fit TRBD1. The CDR3 totals 13 residues. Germline V gives CDR1 SGHTA, CDR2 FQGTGA. V shed 3 bases and J 3 bases; nucleotides not matched to a gene: 2. CDR3 amino acids: CASSLGDSYEQYF. CDR3 coding DNA: TGTGCCAGCAGCTTGGGGGACAGCTACGAGCAGTACTTC.

The chain links TRBV3-1 (or the pseudogene TRBV3-2) to TRBJ1-1; D ambiguous. Trimming cost V 6 bases and J 0 bases, with 14 bases left between them. CDR1 and CDR2 (germline): LGHDT, YNNKEL (reference sequence). CDR3 length: 15 amino acids. The CDR3 sequence is CASRPVWTLNTEAFF. CDR3 sequence (DNA): TGTGCCAGCAGACCTGTGTGGACCTTGAACACTGAAGCTTTCTTT.